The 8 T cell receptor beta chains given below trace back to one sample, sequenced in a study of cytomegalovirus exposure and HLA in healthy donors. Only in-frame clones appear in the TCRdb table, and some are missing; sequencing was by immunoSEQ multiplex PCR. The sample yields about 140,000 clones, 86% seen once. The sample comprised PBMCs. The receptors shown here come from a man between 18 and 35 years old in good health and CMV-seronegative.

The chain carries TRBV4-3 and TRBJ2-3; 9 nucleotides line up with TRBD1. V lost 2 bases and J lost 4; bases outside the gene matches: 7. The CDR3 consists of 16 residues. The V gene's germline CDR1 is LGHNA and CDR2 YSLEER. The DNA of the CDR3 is TGCGCCAGCAGCCAAAAGACCGGGACAGGGTCAGATACGCAGTATTTT. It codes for CASSQKTGTGSDTQYF.

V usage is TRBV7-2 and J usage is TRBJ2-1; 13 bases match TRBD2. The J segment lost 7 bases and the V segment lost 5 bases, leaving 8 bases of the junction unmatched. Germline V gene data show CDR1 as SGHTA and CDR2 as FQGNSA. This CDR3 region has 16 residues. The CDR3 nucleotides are TGTGCCAGCAGCACCCTACTAGCGGGGGGGCAGAATGAGCAGTTCTTC. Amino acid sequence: CASSTLLAGGQNEQFF.

CDR3 sequence reads: CASRHRVFTDTQYF. The CDR3 DNA follows: TGTGCCAGCCGCCACAGGGTCTTCACAGATACGCAGTATTTT. The V and J genes are TRBV7-8 and TRBJ2-3; D may be TRBD1 (6 bases). The CDR3 runs to 14 residues. The V end was cut by 8 bases, the J end by 2 bases, with 14 bases between. In germline, CDR1 is SGHVS, CDR2 FQNEAQ. The entire variable domain, with the rest obtained from reference TRBV7-8 and TRBJ2-3, is as follows: GAGVSQSPRYKVAKRGQDVALRCDPISGHVSLFWYQQALGQGPEFLTYFQNEAQLDKSGLPSDRFFAERPEGSVSTLKIQRTQQEDSAVYLCASRHRVFTDTQYFGPGTRLTVL.

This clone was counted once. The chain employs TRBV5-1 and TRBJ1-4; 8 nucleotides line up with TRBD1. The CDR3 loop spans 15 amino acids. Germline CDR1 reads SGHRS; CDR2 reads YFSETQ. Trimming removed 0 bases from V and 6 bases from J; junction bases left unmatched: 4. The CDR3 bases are TGCGCCAGCAGCTTGGGGGCAGGGGGCGATGAAAAACTGTTTTTT. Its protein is CASSLGAGGDEKLFF.

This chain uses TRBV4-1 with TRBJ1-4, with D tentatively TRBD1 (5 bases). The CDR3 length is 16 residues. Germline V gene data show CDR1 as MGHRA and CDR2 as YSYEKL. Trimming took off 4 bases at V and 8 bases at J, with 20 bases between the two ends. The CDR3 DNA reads TGCGCCAGCAGCCGCCGAGCGGAGAGGGAGGGGGAAAAACTGTTTTTT. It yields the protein CASSRRAEREGEKLFF.

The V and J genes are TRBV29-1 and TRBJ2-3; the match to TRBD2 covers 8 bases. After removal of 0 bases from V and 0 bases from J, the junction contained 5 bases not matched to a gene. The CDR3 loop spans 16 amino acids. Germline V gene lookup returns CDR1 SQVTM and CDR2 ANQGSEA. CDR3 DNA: TGCAGCGTTGAAGATCGGCTAGCGGGTAGCACAGATACGCAGTATTTT. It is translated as CSVEDRLAGSTDTQYF.

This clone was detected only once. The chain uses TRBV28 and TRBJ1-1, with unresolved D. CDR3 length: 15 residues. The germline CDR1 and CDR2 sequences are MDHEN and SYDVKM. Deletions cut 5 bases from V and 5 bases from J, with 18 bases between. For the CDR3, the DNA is TGTGCCAGCAGTACTATGCAAATCTCAGTGACTGAAGCTTTCTTT. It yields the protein CASSTMQISVTEAFF.

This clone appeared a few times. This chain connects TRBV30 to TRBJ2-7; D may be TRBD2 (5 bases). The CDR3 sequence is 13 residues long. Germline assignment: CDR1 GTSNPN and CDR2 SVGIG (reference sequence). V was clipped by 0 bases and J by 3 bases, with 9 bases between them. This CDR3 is CAWSVTGNYEQYF. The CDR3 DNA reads TGTGCCTGGAGTGTCACGGGGAACTACGAGCAGTACTTC. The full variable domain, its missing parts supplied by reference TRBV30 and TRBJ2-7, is SQTIHQWPATLVQPVGSPLSLECTVEGTSNPNLYWYRQAAGRGLQLLFYSVGIGQISSEVPQNLSASRPQDRQFILSSKKLLLSDSGFYLCAWSVTGNYEQYFGPGTRLTVT.